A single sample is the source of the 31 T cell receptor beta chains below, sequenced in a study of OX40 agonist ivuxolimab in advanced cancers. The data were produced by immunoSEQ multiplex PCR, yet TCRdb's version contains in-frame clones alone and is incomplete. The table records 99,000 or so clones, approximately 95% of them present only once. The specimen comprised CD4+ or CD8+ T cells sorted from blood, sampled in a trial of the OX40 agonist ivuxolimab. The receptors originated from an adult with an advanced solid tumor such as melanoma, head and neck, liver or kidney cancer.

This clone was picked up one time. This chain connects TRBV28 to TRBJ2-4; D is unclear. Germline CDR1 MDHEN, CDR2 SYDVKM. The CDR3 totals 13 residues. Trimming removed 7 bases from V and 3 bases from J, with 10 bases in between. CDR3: CASMERNKNIQYF. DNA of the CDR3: TGTGCCAGCATGGAACGCAACAAAAACATTCAGTACTTC.

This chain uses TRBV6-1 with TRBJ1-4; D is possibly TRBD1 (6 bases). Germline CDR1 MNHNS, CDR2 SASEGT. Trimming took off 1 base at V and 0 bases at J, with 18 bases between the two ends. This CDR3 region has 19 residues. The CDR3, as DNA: TGTGCCAGCAGTGAAGAACAGCCCTTGGGGGCTACAACTAATGAAAAACTGTTTTTT. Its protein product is CASSEEQPLGATTNEKLFF.

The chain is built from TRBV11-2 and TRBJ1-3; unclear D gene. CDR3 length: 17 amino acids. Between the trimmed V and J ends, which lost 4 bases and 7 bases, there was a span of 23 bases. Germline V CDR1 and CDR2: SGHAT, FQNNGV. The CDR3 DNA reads TGTGCCAGCAGCTCACCCCTGAGCTATGGACCCTCCAACACCATATATTTT. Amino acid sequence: CASSSPLSYGPSNTIYF. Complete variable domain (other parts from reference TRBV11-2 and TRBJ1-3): EAGVAQSPRYKIIEKRQSVAFWCNPISGHATLYWYQQILGQGPKLLIQFQNNGVVDDSQLPKDRFSAERLKGVDSTLKIQPAKLEDSAVYLCASSSPLSYGPSNTIYFGEGSWLTVV.

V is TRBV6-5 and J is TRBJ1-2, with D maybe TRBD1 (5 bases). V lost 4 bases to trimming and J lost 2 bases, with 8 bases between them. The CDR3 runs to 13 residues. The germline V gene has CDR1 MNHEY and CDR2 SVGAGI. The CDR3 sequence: CASSSGLNYGYTF. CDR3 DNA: TGTGCCAGCAGTTCGGGACTCAACTATGGCTACACCTTC.

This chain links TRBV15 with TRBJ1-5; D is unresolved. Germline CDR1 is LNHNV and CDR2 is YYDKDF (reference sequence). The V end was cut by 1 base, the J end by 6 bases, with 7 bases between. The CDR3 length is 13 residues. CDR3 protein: CATSRGRVQPQHF. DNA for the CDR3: TGTGCCACCAGCAGAGGGCGGGTTCAGCCCCAGCATTTT.

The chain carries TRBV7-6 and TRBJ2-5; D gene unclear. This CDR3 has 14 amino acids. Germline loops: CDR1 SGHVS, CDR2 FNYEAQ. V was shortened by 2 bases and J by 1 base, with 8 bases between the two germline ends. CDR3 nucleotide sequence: TGTGCCAGCAGCTTAACGGGCCCCCAAGAGACCCAGTACTTC. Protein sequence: CASSLTGPQETQYF. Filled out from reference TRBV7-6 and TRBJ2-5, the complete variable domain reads GAGVSQSPRYKVTKRGQDVALRCDPISGHVSLYWYRQALGQGPEFLTYFNYEAQQDKSGLPNDRFSAERPEGSISTLTIQRTEQRDSAMYRCASSLTGPQETQYFGPGTRLLVL.

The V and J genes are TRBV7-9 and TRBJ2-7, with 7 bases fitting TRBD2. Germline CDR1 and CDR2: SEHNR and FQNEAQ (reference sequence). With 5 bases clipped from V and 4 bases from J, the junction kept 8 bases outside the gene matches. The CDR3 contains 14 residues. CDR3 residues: CASSLRDYQYEQYF. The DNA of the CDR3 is TGTGCCAGCAGCCTCCGGGACTACCAGTACGAGCAGTACTTC. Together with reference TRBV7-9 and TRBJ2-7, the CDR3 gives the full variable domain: DTGVSQNPRHKITKRGQNVTFRCDPISEHNRLYWYRQTLGQGPEFLTYFQNEAQLEKSRLLSDRFSAERPKGSFSTLEIQRTEQGDSAMYLCASSLRDYQYEQYFGPGTRLTVT.

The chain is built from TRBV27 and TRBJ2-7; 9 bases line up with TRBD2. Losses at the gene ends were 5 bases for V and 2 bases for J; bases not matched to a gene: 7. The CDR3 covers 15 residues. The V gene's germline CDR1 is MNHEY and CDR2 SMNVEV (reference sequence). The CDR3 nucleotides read TGTGCCAGCAGTCCCGCCGCGGGAGGGCCCTACGAGCAGTACTTC. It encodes CASSPAAGGPYEQYF.

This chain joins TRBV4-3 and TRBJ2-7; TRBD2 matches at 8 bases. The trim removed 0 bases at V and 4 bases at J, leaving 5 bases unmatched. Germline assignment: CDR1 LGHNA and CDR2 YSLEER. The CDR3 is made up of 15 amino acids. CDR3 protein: CASSQEETSAYEQYF. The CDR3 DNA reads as TGCGCCAGCAGCCAAGAAGAGACTAGCGCGTACGAGCAGTACTTC.

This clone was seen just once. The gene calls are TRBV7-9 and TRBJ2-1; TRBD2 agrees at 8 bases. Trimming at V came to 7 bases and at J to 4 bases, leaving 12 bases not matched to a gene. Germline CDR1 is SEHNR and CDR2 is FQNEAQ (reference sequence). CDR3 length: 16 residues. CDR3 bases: TGTGCCAGCACCGACCCACAACTAGCGGTTTACAATGAGCAGTTCTTC. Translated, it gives CASTDPQLAVYNEQFF. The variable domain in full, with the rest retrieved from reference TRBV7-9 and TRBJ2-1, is DTGVSQNPRHKITKRGQNVTFRCDPISEHNRLYWYRQTLGQGPEFLTYFQNEAQLEKSRLLSDRFSAERPKGSFSTLEIQRTEQGDSAMYLCASTDPQLAVYNEQFFGPGTRLTVL.

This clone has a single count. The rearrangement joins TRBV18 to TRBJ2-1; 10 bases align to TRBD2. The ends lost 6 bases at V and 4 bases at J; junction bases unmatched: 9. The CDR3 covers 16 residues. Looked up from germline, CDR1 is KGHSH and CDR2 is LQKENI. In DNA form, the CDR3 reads TGTGCCAGCTCCTTCGGACTAGCGGACCTATACAATGAGCAGTTCTTC. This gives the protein CASSFGLADLYNEQFF. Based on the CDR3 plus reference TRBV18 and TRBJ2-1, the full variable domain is NAGVMQNPRHLVRRRGQEARLRCSPMKGHSHVYWYRQLPEEGLKFMVYLQKENIIDESGMPKERFSAEFPKEGPSILRIQQVVRGDSAAYFCASSFGLADLYNEQFFGPGTRLTVL.

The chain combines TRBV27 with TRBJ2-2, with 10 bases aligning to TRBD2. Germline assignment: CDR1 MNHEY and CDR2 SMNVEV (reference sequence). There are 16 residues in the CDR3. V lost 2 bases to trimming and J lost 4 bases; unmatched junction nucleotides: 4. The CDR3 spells CASSLEPSGSTGELFF. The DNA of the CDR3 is TGTGCCAGCAGTTTAGAGCCTAGCGGGAGCACCGGGGAGCTGTTTTTT.

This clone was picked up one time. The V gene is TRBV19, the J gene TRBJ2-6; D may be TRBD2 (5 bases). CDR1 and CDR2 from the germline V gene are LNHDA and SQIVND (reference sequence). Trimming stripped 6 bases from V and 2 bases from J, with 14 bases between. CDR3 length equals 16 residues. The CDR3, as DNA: TGTGCCAGTAGGGTGGGAGCTCCTCCTGGGGCCAACGTCCTGACTTTC. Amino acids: CASRVGAPPGANVLTF.

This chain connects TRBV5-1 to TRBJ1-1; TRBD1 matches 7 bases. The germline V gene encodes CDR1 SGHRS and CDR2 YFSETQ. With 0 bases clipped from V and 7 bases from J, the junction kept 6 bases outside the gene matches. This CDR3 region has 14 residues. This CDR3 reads CASSLEGAIGEAFF. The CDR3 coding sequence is TGCGCCAGCAGCTTGGAGGGGGCCATCGGTGAAGCTTTCTTT.

CDR3 in DNA: TGTGCCAGCAGCTTAGGTATCGGCAATCAGCCCCAGCATTTT. Protein sequence: CASSLGIGNQPQHF. The V and J genes are TRBV7-9 and TRBJ1-5; D call uncertain. This CDR3 spans 14 amino acids. V was shortened by 1 base and J by 2 bases, with 6 bases between the two germline ends. Germline CDR1 reads SEHNR; CDR2 reads FQNEAQ (reference sequence).

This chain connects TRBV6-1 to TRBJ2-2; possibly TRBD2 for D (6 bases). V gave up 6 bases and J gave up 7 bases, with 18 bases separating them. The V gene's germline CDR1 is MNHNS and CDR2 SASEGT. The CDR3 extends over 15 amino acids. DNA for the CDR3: TGTGCCAGCAGGGGACTGAGCTTGGAGTACGGGGAGCTGTTTTTT. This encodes CASRGLSLEYGELFF.

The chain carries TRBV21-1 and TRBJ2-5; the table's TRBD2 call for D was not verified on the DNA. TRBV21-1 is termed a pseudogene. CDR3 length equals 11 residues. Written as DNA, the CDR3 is TGTGCCAGCAGCTGTCGGGAGACCCAGTACTTC. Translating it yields CASSCRETQYF.

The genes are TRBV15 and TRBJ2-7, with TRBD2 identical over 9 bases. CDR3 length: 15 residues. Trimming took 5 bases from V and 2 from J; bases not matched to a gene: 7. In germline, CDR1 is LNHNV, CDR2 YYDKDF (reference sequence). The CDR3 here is CATSSAGGRAYEQYF. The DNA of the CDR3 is TGTGCCACCAGCTCCGCCGGCGGGAGGGCCTACGAGCAGTACTTC. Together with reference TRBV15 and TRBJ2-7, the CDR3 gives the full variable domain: DAMVIQNPRYQVTQFGKPVTLSCSQTLNHNVMYWYQQKSSQAPKLLFHYYDKDFNNEADTPDNFQSRRPNTSFCFLDIRSPGLGDTAMYLCATSSAGGRAYEQYFGPGTRLTVT.

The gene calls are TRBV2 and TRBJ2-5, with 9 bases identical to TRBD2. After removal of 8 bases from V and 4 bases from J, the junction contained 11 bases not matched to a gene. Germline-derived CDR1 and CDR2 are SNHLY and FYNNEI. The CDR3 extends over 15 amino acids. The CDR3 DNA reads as TGTGCCAGCCCAGCGGGGGGCCGTTCTGGAGAGACCCAGTACTTC. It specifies CASPAGGRSGETQYF.

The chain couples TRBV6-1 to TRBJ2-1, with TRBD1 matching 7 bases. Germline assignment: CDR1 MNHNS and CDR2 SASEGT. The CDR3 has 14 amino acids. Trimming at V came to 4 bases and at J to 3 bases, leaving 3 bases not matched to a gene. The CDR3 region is CASSGQGDYNEQFF. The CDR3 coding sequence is TGTGCCAGCAGTGGACAGGGAGACTACAATGAGCAGTTCTTC.

The CDR3 region is CASSDYSSYEQYF. CDR3 sequence (DNA): TGTGCCAGCAGTGACTATAGCTCCTACGAGCAGTACTTC. V gene TRBV27 combines with J gene TRBJ2-7; perhaps TRBD2 as D (5 bases). Germline CDR1 reads MNHEY; CDR2 reads SMNVEV (reference sequence). The length of the CDR3 is 13 residues. V was trimmed by 5 bases and J by 0 bases, leaving 8 bases between them.

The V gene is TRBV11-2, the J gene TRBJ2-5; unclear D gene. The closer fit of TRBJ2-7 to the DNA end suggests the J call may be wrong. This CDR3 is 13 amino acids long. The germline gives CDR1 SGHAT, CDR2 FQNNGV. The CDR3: CASSIAVSYEQYF. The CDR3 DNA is TGTGCCAGCAGCATAGCTGTTTCGTACGAGCAGTACTTC.

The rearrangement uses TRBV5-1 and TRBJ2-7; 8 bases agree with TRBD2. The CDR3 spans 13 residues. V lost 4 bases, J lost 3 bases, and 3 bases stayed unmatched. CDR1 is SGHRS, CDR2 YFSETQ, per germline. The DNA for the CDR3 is TGCGCCAGCAGCGCTAGCGGGTTCTACGAGCAGTACTTC. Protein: CASSASGFYEQYF. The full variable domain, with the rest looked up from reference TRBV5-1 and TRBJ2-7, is KAGVTQTPRYLIKTRGQQVTLSCSPISGHRSVSWYQQTPGQGLQFLFEYFSETQRNKGNFPGRFSGRQFSNSRSEMNVSTLELGDSALYLCASSASGFYEQYFGPGTRLTVT.

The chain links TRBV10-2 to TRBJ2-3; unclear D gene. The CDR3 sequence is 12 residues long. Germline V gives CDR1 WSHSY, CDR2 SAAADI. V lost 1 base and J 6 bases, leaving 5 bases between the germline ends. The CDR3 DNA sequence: TGCGCCAGCAGTGAGTTTATGGATACGCAGTATTTT. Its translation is CASSEFMDTQYF.

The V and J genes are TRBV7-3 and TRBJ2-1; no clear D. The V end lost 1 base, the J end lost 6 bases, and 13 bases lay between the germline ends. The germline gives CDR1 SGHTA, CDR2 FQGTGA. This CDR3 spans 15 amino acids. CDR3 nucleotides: TGTGCCAGCAGCTTAAGGACGGGTGGCCCCAATGAGCAGTTCTTC. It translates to CASSLRTGGPNEQFF.

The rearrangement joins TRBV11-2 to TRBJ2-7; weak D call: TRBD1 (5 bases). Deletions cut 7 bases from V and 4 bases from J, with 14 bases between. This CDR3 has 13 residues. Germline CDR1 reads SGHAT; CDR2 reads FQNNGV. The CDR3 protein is CASTGHQVYEQYF. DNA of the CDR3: TGTGCCAGCACCGGACATCAGGTTTACGAGCAGTACTTC.

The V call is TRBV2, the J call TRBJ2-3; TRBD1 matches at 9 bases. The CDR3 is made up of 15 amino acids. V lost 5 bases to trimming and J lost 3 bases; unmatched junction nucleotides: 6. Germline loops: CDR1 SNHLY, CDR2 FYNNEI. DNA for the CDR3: TGTGCCAGCAGTTCCACAGGGGGCTTAACAGATACGCAGTATTTT. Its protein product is CASSSTGGLTDTQYF. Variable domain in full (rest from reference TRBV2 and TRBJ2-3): EPEVTQTPSHQVTQMGQEVILRCVPISNHLYFYWYRQILGQKVEFLVSFYNNEISEKSEIFDDQFSVERPDGSNFTLKIRSTKLEDSAMYFCASSSTGGLTDTQYFGPGTRLTVL.

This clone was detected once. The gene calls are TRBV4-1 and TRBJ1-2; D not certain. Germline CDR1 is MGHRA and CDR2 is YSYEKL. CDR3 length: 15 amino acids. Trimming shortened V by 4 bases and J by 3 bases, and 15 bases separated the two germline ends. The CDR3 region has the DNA TGCGCCAGCAGCCCCTCTGCGGAGAACTACTATGGCTACACCTTC. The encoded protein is CASSPSAENYYGYTF.

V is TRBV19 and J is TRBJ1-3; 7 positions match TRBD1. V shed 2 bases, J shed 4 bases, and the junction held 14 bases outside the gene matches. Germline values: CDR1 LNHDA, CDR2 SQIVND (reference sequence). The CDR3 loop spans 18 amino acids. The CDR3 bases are TGTGCCAGTAGTATATTATTAATGGGAGGGGGCCAAGGAAACACCATATATTTT. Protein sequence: CASSILLMGGGQGNTIYF.

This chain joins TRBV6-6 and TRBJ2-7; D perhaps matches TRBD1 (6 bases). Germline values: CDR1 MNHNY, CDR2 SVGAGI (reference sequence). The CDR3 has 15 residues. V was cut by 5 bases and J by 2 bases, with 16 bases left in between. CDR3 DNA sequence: TGTGCCAGCAGTCAATCTACAGGGCCCCCCTACGAGCAGTACTTC. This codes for CASSQSTGPPYEQYF.

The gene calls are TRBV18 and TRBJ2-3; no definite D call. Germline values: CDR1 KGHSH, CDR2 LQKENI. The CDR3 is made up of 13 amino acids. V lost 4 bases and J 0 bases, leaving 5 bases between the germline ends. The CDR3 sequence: CASSQVSTDTQYF. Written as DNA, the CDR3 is TGTGCCAGCTCACAAGTCAGCACAGATACGCAGTATTTT.